The rows below give T cell receptor beta chains drawn from one sample of a study of metastatic and nonmetastatic thyroid tumors. TCRdb recomputed clones from the PCR reads via MiXCR. The table has about 19,000 clones, approximately 24% seen once. Material: tumor tissue. These receptors all come from a male donor with papillary thyroid cancer or a benign thyroid nodule (not recorded which). Some clones in this sample may be carry-over from other donors' samples. Each CDR3 is given with its conserved first and last residue. D genes are given only for firm matches. The size field is filled for only some rows; it gives once, few, many or a size class.

J | D | V | size | DNA | CDR3
TRBJ2-5 | NA | TRBV20-1 | NA | TGCAGTGCTCAAGTCGGGGTATTGGAGACCCAGTACTTC | CSAQVGVLETQYF
TRBJ2-5 | TRBD2 | TRBV11-3 | many | TGTGCCAGCAGCTCAATAGGACTAGCGGGAGTAGAGACCCAGTACTTC | CASSSIGLAGVETQYF
TRBJ1-6 | NA | TRBV30 | NA | TGTGCCTGGAGCCAAACGATGAATTCACCCCTCCACTTT | CAWSQTMNSPLHF
TRBJ1-5 | NA | TRBV20-1 | NA | TGCAGTGCTAGATTGGGCGATTTT | CSARLGDF
TRBJ2-3 | TRBD1 | TRBV27 | many | TGTGCCAGCAGTTTATTCGGACAGGGGTTCGCAGATACGCAGTATTTT | CASSLFGQGFADTQYF
TRBJ2-1 | TRBD2 | TRBV7-2 | many | TGTGCCAGCAGCCCGGGACTAGCGGGAGGTCACTCCTACAATGAGCAGTTCTTC | CASSPGLAGGHSYNEQFF
TRBJ2-2 | TRBD2 | TRBV7-7 | NA | TGTGCCATCAGCTTAACAAACTTAGCGGGAGTCACCGGGGAGCTGTTTTTT | CAISLTNLAGVTGELFF
TRBJ1-4 | NA | TRBV4-1 | many | TGCGCCAGCAGCCGGCTCATGCAGAAGAATGAAAAACTGTTTTTT | CASSRLMQKNEKLFF
TRBJ1-5 | NA | TRBV10-2 | few | TGCACCAGCAGTGAGGCGACTCGATTACAGCCCCAGCATTTT | CTSSEATRLQPQHF
TRBJ1-2 | NA | TRBV3-1 | many | TGTGCCAGCAGCCATACCGACAGAGGCCGGTATGGCTACACCTTC | CASSHTDRGRYGYTF
TRBJ2-5 | NA | TRBV10-3 | many | TGTGCCATCCGGGACTTCCAAGAGACCCAGTACTTC | CAIRDFQETQYF
TRBJ1-6 | TRBD1 | TRBV5-1 | many | TGCGCCAGTACCGGGACAGATTCTTCACCCCTCCACTTT | CASTGTDSSPLHF
TRBJ2-7 | TRBD2 | TRBV6-1 | NA | TGTGCCAGCGCGATAGCGGGAGAGCGCGAGCAGTACTTC | CASAIAGEREQYF
TRBJ1-2 | TRBD1 | TRBV6-1 | medium-sized | TGTGCCAGCAGGATCAACCGGGACAGGGCGGTTCAGGGCTACACCTTC | CASRINRDRAVQGYTF
TRBJ2-2 | NA | TRBV29-1 | NA | TGCAGCGTGGTCGGGGAGCTGTTCTTT | CSVVGELFF
TRBJ2-7 | TRBD2 | TRBV7-3 | NA | TGTGCCAGCAGCCCCGGGAGTAGCGGGATTCTATACGAGCAGTACTTC | CASSPGSSGILYEQYF
TRBJ2-3 | NA | TRBV4-3 | NA | TGCACCAGCAGCTCTTCAAAGAGGGGGTTTAATACGCAGTATTTT | CTSSSSKRGFNTQYF
TRBJ2-3 | TRBD2 | TRBV4-3 | many | TGCGCCAGCAGCCAAGTAAGCGGGACCCGCACAGATACGCAGTATTTT | CASSQVSGTRTDTQYF
TRBJ2-5 | NA | TRBV18 | many | TGTGCCAGCTCACCAGGTCTTTTGGAGACCCAGTACTTC | CASSPGLLETQYF
TRBJ2-7 | NA | TRBV27 | NA | TGTGCGAGCAGTAATACAGAGCCCCGGGTCGTGCAGTACTTC | CASSNTEPRVVQYF
TRBJ2-7 | NA | TRBV19 | many | TGTGCCAGTAGTATCGCCGAGGGATACGAGCAGTACTTC | CASSIAEGYEQYF
TRBJ1-2 | NA | TRBV28 | few | TGTGCCAGCTCTCCACCGGACCTCATGATTAACTATGTCTACACCTTC | CASSPPDLMINYVYTF
TRBJ2-1 | TRBD2 | TRBV6-2/TRBV6-3 | few | TGTGCCAGCAGTTACGAGACCTTGGGGGGGGAGCAGTTCTTC | CASSYETLGGEQFF
TRBJ1-1 | NA | TRBV14 | many | TGTGCCAGCAGCCAAGAATCGTGGCAGTCAAACACTGAAGCTTTCTTT | CASSQESWQSNTEAFF
TRBJ1-1 | NA | TRBV6-1 | medium-sized | TGTGCCAGCAGTGCCCGGACACCCCAAACTGAAGCTTTCTTT | CASSARTPQTEAFF
TRBJ2-1 | TRBD2 | TRBV7-3 | NA | TGTGCCATCAGCCTAGTCGGGGCTAGCGGGATTTACAATGAGCAGTTCTTC | CAISLVGASGIYNEQFF
TRBJ2-7 | NA | TRBV19 | NA | TGTGCCAGTAGATCCGCACCCGGCGAGCAGTACTTC | CASRSAPGEQYF
TRBJ2-3 | TRBD2 | TRBV7-6 | NA | TGTGCCAGCAGCTTAGGGATAAGGAGGACTAGCGGGAGTACAGATACGCAGTATTTT | CASSLGIRRTSGSTDTQYF
TRBJ2-7 | TRBD2 | TRBV20-1 | NA | TGCAGAGCTAGCAGGGGACTAGAGAACTCCTACGAGCAGTACTTC | CRASRGLENSYEQYF
TRBJ2-5 | TRBD2 | TRBV19 | many | TGTGCCAGTAGTCGGACTAGCGGGAGGAACCTCCGGGAGACCCAGTACTTC | CASSRTSGRNLRETQYF
TRBJ2-3 | TRBD2 | TRBV18 | NA | TGTGCCAGCTCGTCCAGCGGGAGTATTGCAGATACGCAGTATTTT | CASSSSGSIADTQYF
TRBJ2-1 | TRBD1 | TRBV28 | few | TGTGCCAGCAACTCCGAGGGGACAGGGGTTTATGAGCAGTTCTTC | CASNSEGTGVYEQFF
TRBJ1-6 | NA | TRBV20-1 | NA | TGCAGTGCTAGTGGGTTTGTTAATTCACCCATACACTTT | CSASGFVNSPIHF
TRBJ2-5 | TRBD1 | TRBV20-1 | many | TGCAGTGCTTGGGACAGTGCGGAGACCCAGTACTTC | CSAWDSAETQYF
TRBJ2-3 | TRBD2 | TRBV30 | many | TGTGCCTGGAGGGGGAGGGCCACAGATACGCAGTATTTT | CAWRGRATDTQYF
TRBJ1-2 | TRBD1 | TRBV6-1 | many | TGTGCCAGCAGTGAAGCCGGGACAGGCTATGGCTACACCTTC | CASSEAGTGYGYTF
TRBJ2-1 | NA | TRBV7-9 | many | TGTGCCAGCAGCCGAGAGAGGGGGACCTACAATGAGCAGTTCTTC | CASSRERGTYNEQFF
TRBJ2-1 | NA | TRBV18 | many | TGTGCCAGCTCACCACCTGAATATGTCACCCTTGGGGAGCAGTTCTTC | CASSPPEYVTLGEQFF
TRBJ2-3 | NA | TRBV24-1 | many | TGTGCCACCAGTGATTTGCGTCCCGGAGGCCCTAGCACAGATACGCAGTATTTT | CATSDLRPGGPSTDTQYF
TRBJ1-6 | TRBD1 | TRBV6-2/TRBV6-3 | few | TGTGCCAGCGGACCCGGGACAGGAGTTTCACCCCTCCACTTT | CASGPGTGVSPLHF
TRBJ2-7 | NA | TRBV7-8 | NA | TGTGCCAGCAGCTCGGGACGGAGTTCCTACGAGCAGTACTTC | CASSSGRSSYEQYF
TRBJ2-1 | NA | TRBV6-2/TRBV6-3 | few | TGTGCCAACAGTTACGTGTTATACAATGAGCAGTTCTTC | CANSYVLYNEQFF
TRBJ1-1 | NA | TRBV18 | many | TGTGCCAGCTCACCTCAGCAGGGAACTACTGAAGCTTTCTTT | CASSPQQGTTEAFF
TRBJ2-3 | TRBD2 | TRBV7-1 | many | TGTGCCAGCAGCTCTCGTTGGCTAGCGGGAGGTCGGAGCGGTGATACGCAGTATTTT | CASSSRWLAGGRSGDTQYF
TRBJ1-1 | TRBD1 | TRBV3-1 | many | TGTGCCAGCAGCCCTATCCGACAGGGGCGCACTGAAGCTTTCTTT | CASSPIRQGRTEAFF
TRBJ2-1 | TRBD2 | TRBV5-1 | many | TGCGCCAGCAGCTTGGCCTTCGGGCGGGAGCCCCACAATGAGCAGTTCTTC | CASSLAFGREPHNEQFF
TRBJ2-1 | NA | TRBV28 | many | TGTGCCAGCAGTGGAGGGGGGAAATTGGGTGAGCAGTTCTTC | CASSGGGKLGEQFF
TRBJ1-4 | TRBD1 | TRBV4-1 | many | TGCGCCAGCAGCCAATCGGGACAGGGTGGAGAAAAACTGTTTTTT | CASSQSGQGGEKLFF
TRBJ1-1 | NA | TRBV5-1 | NA | TGCGCCAGCAGGGCTACTCTTGGGGACACTGAAGCTTTCTTT | CASRATLGDTEAFF
TRBJ2-1 | TRBD2 | TRBV6-4 | medium-sized | TGTGCCAGCAGTGTCAATGGTGGAGAGGGACTAGTGTATGAGCAGTTCTTC | CASSVNGGEGLVYEQFF
TRBJ2-1 | TRBD2 | TRBV7-2 | many | TGTGCCAGCAGCTTAGGACTAGCGGACTACAATGAGCAGTTCTTC | CASSLGLADYNEQFF
TRBJ2-7 | NA | TRBV20-1 | NA | TGCAGTGCTAGAGAGCCGGGGGCAAGGGAGCAGTACTTC | CSAREPGAREQYF